This record looks at one T cell receptor beta chain sequence and its context. This specimen belongs to a study of blood T cell repertoires in COVID-19. Turning to the study itself: Some COVID-19 samples were acute and others convalescent; all came from the United States, Italy and Spain. Sources were T cells, B-cell-depleted T cells, or PBMCs; the material itself was cDNA or gDNA.

Authors' analysis steps: Amplification with reference gene primers provided the estimates of nucleated cell counts. Some clones are missing from TCRdb's copy, which holds only in-frame ones; the method was immunoSEQ multiplex PCR. V and J calls and clone size are as listed in that table; D and trimming were resolved from the DNA. The sample carries some 44,000 clones, approximately 90% recorded once. This CDR3 is built from 14 residues. Between the trimmed V and J ends, which lost 3 bases and 4 bases, there was a span of 12 bases. CDR1 and CDR2 (germline): MNHNS, SASEGT. The V call is TRBV6-1, the J call TRBJ1-2; the D gene is possibly TRBD1 (6 bases). The source of this sequence is a man aged 55 to 69 with active COVID-19. Sequenced: peripheral blood. The CDR3 is CASSEGQVSYGYTF. Here the CDR3 DNA reads TGTGCCAGCAGTGAGGGACAAGTTTCCTATGGCTACACCTTC.